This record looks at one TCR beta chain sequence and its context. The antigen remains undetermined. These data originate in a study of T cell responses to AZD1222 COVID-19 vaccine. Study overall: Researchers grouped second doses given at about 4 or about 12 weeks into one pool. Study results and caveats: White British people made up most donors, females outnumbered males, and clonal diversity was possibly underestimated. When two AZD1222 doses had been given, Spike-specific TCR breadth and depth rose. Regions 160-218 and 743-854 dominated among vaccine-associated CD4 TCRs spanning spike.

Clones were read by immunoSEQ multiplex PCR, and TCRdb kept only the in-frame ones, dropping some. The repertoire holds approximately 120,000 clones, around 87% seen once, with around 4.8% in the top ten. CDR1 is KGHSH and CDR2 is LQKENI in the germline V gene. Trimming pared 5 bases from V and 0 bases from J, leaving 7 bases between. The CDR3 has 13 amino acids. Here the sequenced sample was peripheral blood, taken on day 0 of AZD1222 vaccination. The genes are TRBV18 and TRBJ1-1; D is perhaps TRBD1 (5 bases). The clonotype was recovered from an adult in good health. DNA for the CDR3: TGTGCCAGCTCAGAAGGGGTGAACACTGAAGCTTTCTTT. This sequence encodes CASSEGVNTEAFF.